The 15 T cell receptor beta chains reported below all come from one sample, sequenced in a study of shared T cell receptors in the human thymus. Measured with immunoSEQ multiplex PCR; TCRdb has only the in-frame clones, and not every one. Here the sample spans 700,000 or so clones, approximately 83% being singletons. This same sample was also part of a study on human thymus T cells.

The sequencing input was thymocytes. These receptor sequences come from a girl under two years old with a congenital heart defect.

The J gene is TRBJ1-1, the V gene TRBV5-3, with unresolved D. TRBV5-3 is recorded as an ORF, its role being uncertain. This CDR3 comprises 12 residues. V was clipped by 2 bases and J by 6 bases, with 8 bases between them. CDR3 loop: CARSFPPAEAFF. CDR3 nucleotide sequence: TGTGCCAGAAGCTTTCCCCCGGCTGAAGCTTTCTTT.

The CDR3 DNA sequence: TGTGCCAGCAGCCCCTTAGTTGGGTGGGGGGGTCCAAGCACAGATACGCAGTATTTT. It translates to CASSPLVGWGGPSTDTQYF. The J gene is TRBJ2-3, the V gene TRBV7-3; 7 nucleotides match TRBD2. V was clipped by 5 bases and J by 0 bases; unmatched bases: 17. The CDR3 loop spans 19 amino acids. Germline CDR1 reads SGHTA; CDR2 reads FQGTGA. The full variable domain, in which reference TRBV7-3 and TRBJ2-3 provide the parts outside the CDR3, is GAGVSQTPSNKVTEKGKYVELRCDPISGHTALYWYRQSLGQGPEFLIYFQGTGAADDSGLPNDRFFAVRPEGSVSTLKIQRTERGDSAVYLCASSPLVGWGGPSTDTQYFGPGTRLTVL.

V usage is TRBV15 and J usage is TRBJ2-3; D may be TRBD2 (6 bases). The CDR3 runs 15 residues. Germline V gene sequence: CDR1 LNHNV, CDR2 YYDKDF (reference sequence). Deletions cut 5 bases from V and 2 bases from J, with 14 bases between. CDR3 sequence: CATSAWEVSTDTQYF. DNA for the CDR3: TGTGCCACCAGCGCCTGGGAGGTATCCACAGATACGCAGTATTTT.

The CDR3 loop reads CASSYAGTLSGYTF. Here the CDR3 DNA reads TGTGCCAGCAGTTACGCCGGGACACTGAGCGGCTACACCTTC. The rearrangement links TRBV6-6 to TRBJ1-2, with D possibly matching TRBD1 (6 bases). Germline values: CDR1 MNHNY, CDR2 SVGAGI (reference sequence). V was cut by 2 bases and J by 8 bases, with 15 bases left in between. The length of the CDR3 is 14 residues.

The V gene is TRBV7-9, the J gene TRBJ1-2, with 8 bases fitting TRBD1. The CDR3 length is 17 residues. Looked up from germline, CDR1 is SEHNR and CDR2 is FQNEAQ (reference sequence). The trim removed 4 bases at V and 0 bases at J, leaving 10 bases unmatched. CDR3 in amino acids: CASSSTPTGDPNYGYTF. CDR3 DNA sequence: TGTGCCAGCAGCTCCACTCCGACAGGGGATCCTAACTATGGCTACACCTTC.

The J gene is TRBJ1-1, the V gene TRBV18, with a weak D call TRBD1 (5 bases). The ends were cut back, 2 bases at V and 1 base at J, with 17 bases in the middle. The CDR3 runs to 17 residues. Germline V gene data show CDR1 as KGHSH and CDR2 as LQKENI. The CDR3 here is CASSPFMGPSPNTEAFF. The CDR3 region has the DNA TGTGCCAGCTCACCATTTATGGGGCCGAGTCCGAACACTGAAGCTTTCTTT.

This clone was counted a few times. V and J are TRBV10-3 and TRBJ1-5; D unclear. CDR1 and CDR2 from the germline V gene are ENHRY and SYGVKD. The CDR3 spans 16 residues. Trimming shortened V by 0 bases and J by 2 bases, and 11 bases separated the two germline ends. The CDR3 protein is CAISESGRFGNQPQHF. In DNA form, the CDR3 reads TGTGCCATCAGTGAGTCGGGCAGGTTCGGCAATCAGCCCCAGCATTTT.

In DNA form, the CDR3 reads TGTGCCAGCAGTGTCCGCAGGGGTCCTCCAGGTCGTATAAACACTGAAGCTTTCTTT. Translating gives CASSVRRGPPGRINTEAFF. V is TRBV6-1 and J is TRBJ1-1; D possibly corresponds to TRBD1 (6 bases). This CDR3 has 19 amino acids. V was clipped by 4 bases and J by 2 bases, with 26 bases between them. Germline CDR1 reads MNHNS; CDR2 reads SASEGT.

Comments on this clone: A junction end diverges from the germline sequence, so it may reflect a read error. This chain connects TRBV28 to TRBJ2-3; D is ambiguous. The CDR3 runs to 9 residues. The V gene's germline CDR1 is MDHEN and CDR2 SYDVKM. The CDR3 spells CASTDTQYF. In DNA, the CDR3 is TGTGCCAGCACGGATACGCAGTATTTT.

The CDR3, as DNA: TGTGCCAGCAGCCGGGGGGGAGAGAACACTGAAGCTTTCTTT. Protein: CASSRGGENTEAFF. The V and J genes are TRBV7-2 and TRBJ1-1; TRBD1 is a possible D gene (5 bases). The V and J ends lost 5 bases and 1 base respectively, with 11 bases between them. The germline gives CDR1 SGHTA, CDR2 FQGNSA. CDR3 size: 14 residues.

The genes are TRBV4-3 and TRBJ1-4; 9 nucleotides match TRBD1. The germline V gene has CDR1 LGHNA and CDR2 YSLEER. J gave up 7 bases and V 1 base, and 10 bases lay outside the gene matches. The CDR3 has 17 residues. The DNA for the CDR3 is TGCGCCAGCAGCCAAGTTGCGGGACAGGGTTGGTGTGAAAAACTGTTTTTT. Its protein is CASSQVAGQGWCEKLFF.

J is TRBJ2-2 and V is TRBV30; D is perhaps TRBD1 (6 bases). The CDR3 is made up of 18 amino acids. V was clipped by 0 bases and J by 2 bases, with 19 bases between them. The germline V gene has CDR1 GTSNPN and CDR2 SVGIG (reference sequence). CDR3 in amino acids: CAWSVQEQGETNTGELFF. In DNA, the CDR3 is TGTGCCTGGAGTGTGCAGGAACAGGGAGAGACAAACACCGGGGAGCTGTTTTTT.

The CDR3 DNA is TGCAGCGTAGCCAGACAGGGGGCGGACACTGAAGCTTTCTTT. It codes for CSVARQGADTEAFF. V usage is TRBV29-1 and J usage is TRBJ1-1; 10 bases map to TRBD1. Germline lookup yields CDR1 SQVTM and CDR2 ANQGSEA. V lost 6 bases and J lost 3; bases outside the gene matches: 7. The length of the CDR3 is 14 residues. Full variable domain (missing parts from reference TRBV29-1 and TRBJ1-1): SAVISQKPSRDICQRGTSLTIQCQVDSQVTMMFWYRQQPGQSLTLIATANQGSEATYESGFVIDKFPISRPNLTFSTLTVSNMSPEDSSIYLCSVARQGADTEAFFGQGTRLTVV.

The chain employs TRBV14 and TRBJ2-7; D assignment may be TRBD1 or TRBD2 (6 bases each). The CDR3 extends over 14 amino acids. Germline V gives CDR1 SGHDN, CDR2 FVKESK. The V gene lost 5 bases and the J gene lost 1 base, with 12 bases spanning the gap. The CDR3 loop is CASSKGGPSYEQYF. CDR3 nucleotide sequence: TGTGCCAGCAGCAAAGGGGGGCCATCCTACGAGCAGTACTTC.

The chain has TRBV29-1 and TRBJ2-7, with D possibly matching TRBD1 (6 bases). Trimming took off 7 bases at V and 2 bases at J, with 18 bases between the two ends. Germline lookup yields CDR1 SQVTM and CDR2 ANQGSEA. CDR3 size: 14 residues. This chain's CDR3 is CSAGYRVPPYEQYF. CDR3 DNA sequence: TGCAGCGCTGGATACAGGGTTCCCCCCTACGAGCAGTACTTC.